Listed below are T cell receptor beta chains from one sample, sequenced in a study of T cell changes during pregnancy in multiple sclerosis. Method: immunoSEQ multiplex PCR; TCRdb's copy keeps in-frame clones and lacks some. The table includes fewer than 70,000 clones, roughly 90% detected once. The starting material was peripheral blood, obtained in the second trimester of pregnancy. These receptor sequences come from a female donor in good health, enrolled as a control in a pregnancy study. Each CDR3 is given with its conserved first and last residue. The order of the fields is clone size, V gene, J gene, D gene, CDR3 DNA, CDR3 protein. D genes are given only for firm matches. Clone size is given for some rows only: seen once, a few or many times, or a class if the clone is expanded.

clone_size: .; v_call: TRBV7-9; j_call: TRBJ2-7; d_call: TRBD1; cdr3_nt: TGTGCCAGCAGCTCTATGACCGGGACAGCCGCCGAGCAGTACTTC; cdr3_aa: CASSSMTGTAAEQYF
clone_size: once; v_call: TRBV6-4; j_call: TRBJ2-1; d_call: TRBD1; cdr3_nt: TGTGCCAGCAGTCCGGGACAGGGCAGCAATGAGCAGTTCTTC; cdr3_aa: CASSPGQGSNEQFF
clone_size: .; v_call: TRBV9; j_call: TRBJ2-5; d_call: TRBD2; cdr3_nt: TGTGCCAGCAGCGTAGGGCTAGCGGGAGGAGAGACCCAGTACTTC; cdr3_aa: CASSVGLAGGETQYF
clone_size: few; v_call: TRBV15; j_call: TRBJ1-1; d_call: .; cdr3_nt: TGTGCCACCAGCAGGGACTATGGTGCTGAAGCTTTCTTT; cdr3_aa: CATSRDYGAEAFF
clone_size: .; v_call: TRBV28; j_call: TRBJ2-7; d_call: TRBD2; cdr3_nt: TGTGCCAGCAGTTTGGGGGGGAGATACGAGCAGTACTTC; cdr3_aa: CASSLGGRYEQYF
clone_size: .; v_call: TRBV4-3; j_call: TRBJ2-5; d_call: TRBD1; cdr3_nt: TGCGCCAGCAGCCAAGATGAGACAGGGCTGTGGGCCCAGTACTTC; cdr3_aa: CASSQDETGLWAQYF
clone_size: .; v_call: TRBV9; j_call: TRBJ2-1; d_call: TRBD2; cdr3_nt: TGTGCCAGCAGCGTAGCAGTCCTAGCGGGGGGGCGCTACAATGAGCAGTTCTTC; cdr3_aa: CASSVAVLAGGRYNEQFF
clone_size: .; v_call: TRBV2; j_call: TRBJ2-7; d_call: TRBD1; cdr3_nt: TGTGCCAGCAGTCGATGGACAGGGGCCGAGCAGTACTTC; cdr3_aa: CASSRWTGAEQYF
clone_size: .; v_call: TRBV10-3; j_call: TRBJ1-1; d_call: .; cdr3_nt: TGTGCCATCAGTGAGCGGGGGAGGACTGAAGCTTTCTTT; cdr3_aa: CAISERGRTEAFF
clone_size: .; v_call: TRBV7-9; j_call: TRBJ2-1; d_call: .; cdr3_nt: TGTGCCAGCAGCCCCGTCTACAGGGAGAATGAGCAGTTCTTC; cdr3_aa: CASSPVYRENEQFF
clone_size: .; v_call: TRBV19; j_call: TRBJ1-2; d_call: .; cdr3_nt: TGTGCCAGTAGGCTAACCGGGACATCCAACTATGGCTACACCTTC; cdr3_aa: CASRLTGTSNYGYTF
clone_size: .; v_call: TRBV5-4; j_call: TRBJ1-2; d_call: TRBD1; cdr3_nt: TGTGCCAGCAGCTTGGCCGGGACAGAGCTGAACTATGGCTACACCTTC; cdr3_aa: CASSLAGTELNYGYTF
clone_size: .; v_call: TRBV28; j_call: TRBJ2-7; d_call: TRBD2; cdr3_nt: TGTGCCAGCAGCCCGCGGGAGTACGAGCAGTACTTC; cdr3_aa: CASSPREYEQYF
clone_size: .; v_call: TRBV2; j_call: TRBJ2-1; d_call: .; cdr3_nt: TGTGCCAGCAGTGAAGCCATATCCTCGCGCAATGAGCAGTTCTTC; cdr3_aa: CASSEAISSRNEQFF
clone_size: .; v_call: TRBV6-1; j_call: TRBJ2-7; d_call: TRBD1; cdr3_nt: TGTGCCAGCAGTGCCCGAGGACAGGGGGGCACCTACGAGCAGTACTTC; cdr3_aa: CASSARGQGGTYEQYF
clone_size: .; v_call: TRBV6-5; j_call: TRBJ1-1; d_call: .; cdr3_nt: TGTGCCAGCAGGAGAGCGGACGGCCCTGAAGCTTTCTTT; cdr3_aa: CASRRADGPEAFF
clone_size: .; v_call: TRBV30; j_call: TRBJ2-1; d_call: TRBD1; cdr3_nt: TGTGCCTGCGACAGGGAGTTCTTC; cdr3_aa: CACDREFF
clone_size: .; v_call: TRBV18; j_call: TRBJ2-1; d_call: TRBD1; cdr3_nt: TGTGCCAGCTCACCACCGAGGACAGGGGTTTCCTACAATGAGCAGTTCTTC; cdr3_aa: CASSPPRTGVSYNEQFF
clone_size: .; v_call: TRBV28; j_call: TRBJ2-1; d_call: TRBD1; cdr3_nt: TGTGCCAGCAGTTTACAGGACAGGGCGTACAATGAGCAGTTCTTC; cdr3_aa: CASSLQDRAYNEQFF
clone_size: once; v_call: TRBV7-3; j_call: TRBJ1-1; d_call: TRBD1; cdr3_nt: TGTGCCAGCAGCTTCCAGGGGGATATAACTGAAGCTTTCTTT; cdr3_aa: CASSFQGDITEAFF
clone_size: .; v_call: TRBV7-3; j_call: TRBJ1-2; d_call: TRBD1; cdr3_nt: TGTGCCAGCAACTCGAACCTCCCCGGGACAGATTATTATGGCTACACCTTC; cdr3_aa: CASNSNLPGTDYYGYTF
clone_size: .; v_call: TRBV9; j_call: TRBJ2-1; d_call: TRBD2; cdr3_nt: TGTGCCAGCAGCGTCGGACTAGCGGGTGGGTCTGGGTCCTACAATGAGCAGTTCTTC; cdr3_aa: CASSVGLAGGSGSYNEQFF
clone_size: .; v_call: TRBV6-5; j_call: TRBJ2-7; d_call: .; cdr3_nt: TGTGCCACCTCTCCGAGGGGGGGCCCAACCTACGAGCAGTACTTC; cdr3_aa: CATSPRGGPTYEQYF
clone_size: .; v_call: TRBV18; j_call: TRBJ2-1; d_call: .; cdr3_nt: TGTGCCAGCTCACCACGGGGCCCACCAGGCAATGAGCAGTTCTTC; cdr3_aa: CASSPRGPPGNEQFF
clone_size: few; v_call: TRBV6-5; j_call: TRBJ2-7; d_call: TRBD2; cdr3_nt: TGTGCCAGCAGTTACGTACTAGCGGGAACATACGAGCAGTACTTC; cdr3_aa: CASSYVLAGTYEQYF
clone_size: .; v_call: TRBV7-3; j_call: TRBJ2-1; d_call: TRBD2; cdr3_nt: TGTGCCAGCAGCTCCGCGGGACTAGCGATAAATGAGCAGTTCTTC; cdr3_aa: CASSSAGLAINEQFF
clone_size: .; v_call: TRBV19; j_call: TRBJ2-3; d_call: .; cdr3_nt: TGTGCCAGTTGTGGGGGGCGAGCGGGGAGTGAGCAGTATTTT; cdr3_aa: CASCGGRAGSEQYF
clone_size: .; v_call: TRBV9; j_call: TRBJ2-1; d_call: .; cdr3_nt: TGTGCCAGCAGCGTAGGGGGGGCCTACAATGAGCAGTTCTTC; cdr3_aa: CASSVGGAYNEQFF
clone_size: .; v_call: TRBV4-3; j_call: TRBJ2-7; d_call: TRBD2; cdr3_nt: TGCGCCAGCAGCCAATCAGCGGGAGGACAGCGCGAGCAGTACTTC; cdr3_aa: CASSQSAGGQREQYF
clone_size: once; v_call: TRBV27; j_call: TRBJ2-7; d_call: .; cdr3_nt: TGTGCCAGCAGTTTGTTGGCGGGGCACCTAGTCGACGAGCAGTACTTC; cdr3_aa: CASSLLAGHLVDEQYF
clone_size: .; v_call: TRBV30; j_call: TRBJ1-5; d_call: .; cdr3_nt: TGTGCCTGGAGCCGTACAGGGTTCGGGCCCCAGCATTTT; cdr3_aa: CAWSRTGFGPQHF
clone_size: .; v_call: TRBV30; j_call: TRBJ2-1; d_call: TRBD1; cdr3_nt: TGTGCCTGGGGTAGGGGGACAGGTCACAATGAGCAGTTCTTC; cdr3_aa: CAWGRGTGHNEQFF